These 11 T cell receptor beta chains share one sample of origin, sequenced in a study of blood T cell repertoires in COVID-19. Sequencing was performed with immunoSEQ multiplex PCR; in TCRdb, only in-frame clones are kept and a portion is missing. This table has a few hundred thousand clones, 80% to 85% appearing once. The sequenced sample was peripheral blood. The receptors stem from a woman aged 30 to 39 who had recovered from COVID-19.

The V and J genes are TRBV7-2 and TRBJ1-2; D is uncertain. Germline V CDR1 and CDR2: SGHTA, FQGNSA. CDR3 size: 15 residues. The V gene lost 6 bases and the J gene lost 0 bases, with 14 bases spanning the gap. CDR3 sequence reads: CASSPGWGSNYGYTF. DNA of the CDR3: TGTGCCAGCAGTCCGGGGTGGGGATCTAACTATGGCTACACCTTC.

The chain combines TRBV5-1 with TRBJ1-2, with 8 nucleotides matching TRBD1. The germline V gene has CDR1 SGHRS and CDR2 YFSETQ. The CDR3 sequence is 12 residues long. With V trimmed by 4 bases and J by 6 bases, 2 bases remained unmatched. CDR3 nucleotide sequence: TGCGCCAGCAGCGTGGACAGGGATGGCTACACCTTC. Translating gives CASSVDRDGYTF.

This clone was counted a single time. This chain connects TRBV7-9 to TRBJ2-7; 9 nucleotides agree with TRBD1. Germline CDR1 and CDR2: SEHNR and FQNEAQ (reference sequence). J lost 0 bases, V lost 4 bases, and 4 bases had no gene match. This CDR3 spans 15 amino acids. CDR3 sequence (DNA): TGTGCCAGCAGCTCGAGGACAGGGGCCTCCTACGAGCAGTACTTC. Amino acid sequence: CASSSRTGASYEQYF. The full variable domain, with the rest looked up from reference TRBV7-9 and TRBJ2-7, is DTGVSQNPRHKITKRGQNVTFRCDPISEHNRLYWYRQTLGQGPEFLTYFQNEAQLEKSRLLSDRFSAERPKGSFSTLEIQRTEQGDSAMYLCASSSRTGASYEQYFGPGTRLTVT.

The rearrangement uses TRBV28 and TRBJ2-7, with D possibly TRBD2 on 6 matching bases. This CDR3 spans 13 amino acids. Germline CDR1 is MDHEN and CDR2 is SYDVKM. The V end lost 4 bases, the J end lost 4 bases, and 11 bases lay between the germline ends. DNA for the CDR3: TGTGCCAGCAGTTCACCGGGGGAATACGAGCAGTACTTC. Residues: CASSSPGEYEQYF.

This clone was seen a single time. The V call is TRBV5-6, the J call TRBJ1-1; D gene ambiguous. Germline loops: CDR1 SGHDT, CDR2 YYEEEE. This CDR3 has 14 residues. Trimming took 4 bases from V and 4 from J, leaving 14 bases between them. The CDR3: CASSQEGMATEAFF. The CDR3 coding sequence is TGTGCCAGCAGCCAGGAGGGTATGGCCACTGAAGCTTTCTTT.

V is TRBV16 and J is TRBJ2-7; the D is unclear. Germline lookup yields CDR1 KGHSY and CDR2 FQNENV. The CDR3 runs to 15 residues. V was clipped by 2 bases and J by 2 bases, with 13 bases between them. Written as DNA, the CDR3 is TGTGCCAGCAGCCAACCGGGTCCCACGGCCTACGAGCAGTACTTC. Amino acids: CASSQPGPTAYEQYF.

J is TRBJ2-5 and V is TRBV11-2; D not certain. Germline CDR1 SGHAT, CDR2 FQNNGV. Deletions cut 4 bases from V and 10 bases from J, with 16 bases between. The CDR3 totals 13 residues. The CDR3 loop reads CASSSTPHVVQYF. The CDR3 DNA reads TGTGCCAGCAGCTCCACGCCCCACGTAGTCCAGTACTTC.

As for this clone: This CDR3 is also generated by other DNA sequences in the sample. The chain links TRBV5-1 to TRBJ2-5; D may be TRBD2 (6 bases). The germline CDR1 and CDR2 sequences are SGHRS and YFSETQ. This CDR3 has 14 residues. V gave up 4 bases and J gave up 2 bases, with 12 bases separating them. The CDR3 sequence: CASSPGLLQETQYF. Here the CDR3 DNA reads TGCGCCAGCAGCCCGGGACTGCTACAAGAGACCCAGTACTTC.

The rearrangement joins TRBV9 to TRBJ1-1, with D maybe TRBD1 (6 bases). This CDR3 region has 14 residues. The germline V gene has CDR1 SGDLS and CDR2 YYNGEE. The V end lost 4 bases, the J end lost 1 base, and 11 bases lay between the germline ends. The CDR3, as DNA: TGTGCCAGCAGCCCGTGGACAGAGAACACTGAAGCTTTCTTT. It specifies CASSPWTENTEAFF.

This chain connects TRBV5-8 to TRBJ1-2; a weak D match, TRBD1 (6 bases). Germline-derived CDR1 and CDR2 are SGHTS and YDEGEE. Trimming removed 0 bases at V and 6 bases at J, with 12 bases between. This CDR3 is built from 14 residues. CDR3 residues: CASSLGGAGDGYTF. Written as DNA, the CDR3 is TGTGCCAGCAGCTTGGGGGGAGCAGGGGATGGCTACACCTTC.

The CDR3 region has the DNA TGTGCCAGCAGCTTGGGGGACAGAGCATACGAGCAGTACTTC. It is translated as CASSLGDRAYEQYF. This chain connects TRBV5-6 to TRBJ2-7; 7 nucleotides line up with TRBD1. Per germline, CDR1 SGHDT and CDR2 YYEEEE. CDR3 size: 14 residues. V lost 0 bases to trimming and J lost 4 bases; unmatched junction nucleotides: 4.